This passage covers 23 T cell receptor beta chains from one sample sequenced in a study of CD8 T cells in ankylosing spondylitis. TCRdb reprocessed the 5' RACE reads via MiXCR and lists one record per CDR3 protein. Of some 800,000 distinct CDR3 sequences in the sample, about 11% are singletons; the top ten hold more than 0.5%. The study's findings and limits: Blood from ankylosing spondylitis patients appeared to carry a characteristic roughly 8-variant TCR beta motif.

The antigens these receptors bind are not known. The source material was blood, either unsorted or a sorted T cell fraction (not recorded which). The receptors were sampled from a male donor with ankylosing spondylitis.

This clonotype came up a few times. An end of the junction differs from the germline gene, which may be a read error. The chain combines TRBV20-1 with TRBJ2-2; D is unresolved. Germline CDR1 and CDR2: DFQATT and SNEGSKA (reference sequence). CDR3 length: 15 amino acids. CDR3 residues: CSAREEFLHSGELFF. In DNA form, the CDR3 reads TGCAGTGCCAGAGAAGAGTTTCTCCACTCCGGGGAGCTGTTTTTT.

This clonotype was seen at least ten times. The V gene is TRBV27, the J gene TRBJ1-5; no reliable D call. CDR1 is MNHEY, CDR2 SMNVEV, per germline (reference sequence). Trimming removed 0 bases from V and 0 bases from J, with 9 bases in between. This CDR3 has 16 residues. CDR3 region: CASSLSPWGSNQPQHF. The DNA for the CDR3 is TGTGCCAGCAGTTTATCACCCTGGGGTAGCAATCAGCCCCAGCATTTT.

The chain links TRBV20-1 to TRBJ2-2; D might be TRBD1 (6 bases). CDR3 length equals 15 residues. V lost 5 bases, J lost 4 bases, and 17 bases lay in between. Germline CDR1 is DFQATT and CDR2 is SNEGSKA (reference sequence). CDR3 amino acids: CSADPREGGTGELFF. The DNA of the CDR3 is TGCAGTGCTGACCCCAGGGAAGGGGGCACCGGGGAGCTGTTTTTT.

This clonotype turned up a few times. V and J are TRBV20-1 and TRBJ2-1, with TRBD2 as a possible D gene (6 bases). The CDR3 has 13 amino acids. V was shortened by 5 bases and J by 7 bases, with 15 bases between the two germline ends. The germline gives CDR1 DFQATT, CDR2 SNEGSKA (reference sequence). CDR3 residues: CSAPWRGRNEQFF. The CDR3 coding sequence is TGCAGTGCTCCCTGGAGAGGGAGGAATGAGCAGTTCTTC.

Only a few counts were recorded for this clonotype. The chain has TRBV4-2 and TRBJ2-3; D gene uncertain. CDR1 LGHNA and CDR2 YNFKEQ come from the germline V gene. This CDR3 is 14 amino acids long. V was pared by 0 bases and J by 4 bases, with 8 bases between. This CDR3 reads CASSQDTEPDTQYF. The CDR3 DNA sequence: TGTGCCAGCAGCCAAGACACGGAGCCAGATACGCAGTATTTT.

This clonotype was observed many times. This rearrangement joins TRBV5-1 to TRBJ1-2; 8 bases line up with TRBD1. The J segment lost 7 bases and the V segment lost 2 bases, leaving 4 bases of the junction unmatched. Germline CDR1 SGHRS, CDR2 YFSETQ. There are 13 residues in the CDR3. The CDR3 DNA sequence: TGCGCCAGCAGCTTCGGACAGGGCGCTGGCTACACCTTC. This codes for CASSFGQGAGYTF.

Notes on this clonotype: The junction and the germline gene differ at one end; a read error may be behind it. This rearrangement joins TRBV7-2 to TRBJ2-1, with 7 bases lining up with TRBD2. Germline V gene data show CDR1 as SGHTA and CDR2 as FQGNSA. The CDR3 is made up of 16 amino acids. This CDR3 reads CASSLALAFSYNEQFF. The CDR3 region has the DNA TGTGCCAGCAGCCTAGCACTAGCGTTCTCCTACAATGAGCAGTTCTTC.

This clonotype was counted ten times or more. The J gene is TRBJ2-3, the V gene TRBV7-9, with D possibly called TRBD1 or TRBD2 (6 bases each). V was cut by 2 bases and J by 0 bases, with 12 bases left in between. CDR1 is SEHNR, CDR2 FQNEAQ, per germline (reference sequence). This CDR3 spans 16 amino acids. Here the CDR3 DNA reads TGTGCCAGCAGCTTATTATCGGGGGCGAGCACAGATACGCAGTATTTT. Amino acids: CASSLLSGASTDTQYF.

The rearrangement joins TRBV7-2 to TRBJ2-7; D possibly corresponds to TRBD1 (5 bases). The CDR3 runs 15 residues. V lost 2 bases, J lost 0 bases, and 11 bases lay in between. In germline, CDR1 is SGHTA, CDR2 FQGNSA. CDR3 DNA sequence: TGTGCCAGCAGCTTACTTGGGGCCAGCTCCTACGAGCAGTACTTC. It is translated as CASSLLGASSYEQYF.

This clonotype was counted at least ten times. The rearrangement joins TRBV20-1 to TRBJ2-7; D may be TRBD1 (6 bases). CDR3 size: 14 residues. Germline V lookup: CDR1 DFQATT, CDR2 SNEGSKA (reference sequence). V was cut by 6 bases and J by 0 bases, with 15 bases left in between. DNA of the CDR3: TGCAGTGCGTCGGGGACAAGGACCTCCTACGAGCAGTACTTC. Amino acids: CSASGTRTSYEQYF.

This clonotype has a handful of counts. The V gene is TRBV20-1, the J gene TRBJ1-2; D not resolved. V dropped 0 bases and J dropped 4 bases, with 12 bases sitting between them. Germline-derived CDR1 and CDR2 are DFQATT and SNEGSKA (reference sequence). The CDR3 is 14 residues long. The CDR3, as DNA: TGCAGTGCTAGAGATCCAAGAGGGTTCTATGGCTACACCTTC. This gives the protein CSARDPRGFYGYTF.

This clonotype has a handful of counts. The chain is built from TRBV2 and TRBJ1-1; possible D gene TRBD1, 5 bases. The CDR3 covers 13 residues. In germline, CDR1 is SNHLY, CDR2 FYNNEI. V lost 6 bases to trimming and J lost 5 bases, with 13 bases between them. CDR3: CASSGFGGTEAFF. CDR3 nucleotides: TGTGCCAGCAGCGGCTTTGGGGGGACTGAAGCTTTCTTT.

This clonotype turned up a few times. CDR3 loop: CASSQSGIGGYTF. The CDR3 nucleotides are TGCGCCAGCAGCCAATCAGGGATTGGTGGCTACACCTTC. The chain recombines TRBV4-1 with TRBJ1-2, with D maybe TRBD1 (5 bases). Trimming stripped 2 bases from V and 7 bases from J, with 11 bases between. There are 13 residues in the CDR3. CDR1 and CDR2 (germline): MGHRA, YSYEKL.

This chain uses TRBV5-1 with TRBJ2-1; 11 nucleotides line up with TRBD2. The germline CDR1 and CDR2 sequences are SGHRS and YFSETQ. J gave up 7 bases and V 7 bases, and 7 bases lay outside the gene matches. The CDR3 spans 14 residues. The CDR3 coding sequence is TGCGCCAGCGGATTAGCGGGGGGGATGAATGAGCAGTTCTTC. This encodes CASGLAGGMNEQFF.

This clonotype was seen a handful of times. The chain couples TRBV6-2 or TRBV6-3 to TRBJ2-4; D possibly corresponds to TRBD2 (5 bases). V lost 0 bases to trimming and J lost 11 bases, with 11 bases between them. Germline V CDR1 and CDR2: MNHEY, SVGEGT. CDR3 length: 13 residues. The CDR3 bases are TGTGCCAGCAGTTACTCGAGTATCGGGGTTCAGTACTTC. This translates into CASSYSSIGVQYF.

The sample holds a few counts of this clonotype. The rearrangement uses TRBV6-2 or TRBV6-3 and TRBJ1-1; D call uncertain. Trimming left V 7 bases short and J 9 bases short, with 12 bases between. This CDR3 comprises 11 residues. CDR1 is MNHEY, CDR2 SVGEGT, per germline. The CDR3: CASTEWDQAFF. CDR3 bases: TGTGCCAGCACTGAGTGGGATCAAGCTTTCTTT.

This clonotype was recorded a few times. CDR3 DNA sequence: TGTGCCAGCAGGGGGACATTAGGGAATAGCAATCAGCCCCAGCATTTT. Protein product: CASRGTLGNSNQPQHF. The rearrangement links TRBV27 to TRBJ1-5; D may be TRBD1 (6 bases). With 6 bases removed from V and 0 bases from J, the gap between germline ends came to 15 bases. The CDR3 consists of 16 residues. CDR1 MNHEY and CDR2 SMNVEV come from the germline V gene (reference sequence).

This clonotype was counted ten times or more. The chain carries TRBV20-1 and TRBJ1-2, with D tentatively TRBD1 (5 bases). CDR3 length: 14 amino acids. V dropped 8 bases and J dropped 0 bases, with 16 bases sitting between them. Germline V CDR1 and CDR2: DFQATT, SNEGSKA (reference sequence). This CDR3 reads CSTTGTDPNYGYTF. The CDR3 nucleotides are TGCAGTACAACCGGGACCGATCCTAACTATGGCTACACCTTC.

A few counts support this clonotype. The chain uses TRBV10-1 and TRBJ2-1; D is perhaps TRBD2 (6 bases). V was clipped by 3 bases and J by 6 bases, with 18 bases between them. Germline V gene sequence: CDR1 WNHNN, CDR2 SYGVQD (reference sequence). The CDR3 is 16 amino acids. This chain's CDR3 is CASSDPGLPGFNEQFF. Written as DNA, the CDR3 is TGCGCCAGCAGTGACCCGGGACTCCCCGGCTTCAATGAGCAGTTCTTC.

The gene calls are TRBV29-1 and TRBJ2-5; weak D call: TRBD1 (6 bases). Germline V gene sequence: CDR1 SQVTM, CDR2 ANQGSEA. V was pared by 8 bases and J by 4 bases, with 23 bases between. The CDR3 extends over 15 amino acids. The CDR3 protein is CSTRSTQTGGETQYF. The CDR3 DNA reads TGCAGCACAAGATCGACCCAGACAGGAGGAGAGACCCAGTACTTC.

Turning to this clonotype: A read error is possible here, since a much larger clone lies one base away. CDR3 sequence reads: CSSRVADTQNF. The CDR3 coding sequence is TGCAGTTCTAGGGTTGCAGATACGCAGAATTTT. The chain employs TRBV20-1 and TRBJ2-3; no firm D call. Germline-derived CDR1 and CDR2 are DFQATT and SNEGSKA (reference sequence). The CDR3 is made up of 11 amino acids.

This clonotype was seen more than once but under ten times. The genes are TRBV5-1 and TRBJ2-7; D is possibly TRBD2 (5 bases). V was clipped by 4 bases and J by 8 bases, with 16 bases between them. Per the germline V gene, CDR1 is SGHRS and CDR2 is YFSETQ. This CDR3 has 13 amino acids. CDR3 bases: TGCGCCAGCAGCCCCGGAGGCCCGTCTCAGCAGTACTTC. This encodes CASSPGGPSQQYF.

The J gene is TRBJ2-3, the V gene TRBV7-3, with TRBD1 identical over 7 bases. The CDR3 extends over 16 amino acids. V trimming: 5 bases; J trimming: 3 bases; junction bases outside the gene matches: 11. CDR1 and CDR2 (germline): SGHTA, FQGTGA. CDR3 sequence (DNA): TGTGCCAGCAGCCAATACTCGACAGGGATGACAGATACGCAGTATTTT. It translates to CASSQYSTGMTDTQYF.